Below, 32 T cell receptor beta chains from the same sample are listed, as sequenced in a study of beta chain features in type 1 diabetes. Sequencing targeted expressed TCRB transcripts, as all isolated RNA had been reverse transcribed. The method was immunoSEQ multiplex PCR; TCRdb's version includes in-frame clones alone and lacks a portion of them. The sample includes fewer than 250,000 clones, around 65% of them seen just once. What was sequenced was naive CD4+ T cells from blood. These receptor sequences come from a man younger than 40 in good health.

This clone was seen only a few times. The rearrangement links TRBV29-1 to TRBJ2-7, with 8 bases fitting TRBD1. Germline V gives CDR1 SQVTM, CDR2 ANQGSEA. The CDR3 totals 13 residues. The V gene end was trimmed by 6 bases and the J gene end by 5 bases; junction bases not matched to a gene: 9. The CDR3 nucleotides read TGCAGCGTGAGACAGGGGTCAGTCCACGAGCAGTACTTC. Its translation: CSVRQGSVHEQYF.

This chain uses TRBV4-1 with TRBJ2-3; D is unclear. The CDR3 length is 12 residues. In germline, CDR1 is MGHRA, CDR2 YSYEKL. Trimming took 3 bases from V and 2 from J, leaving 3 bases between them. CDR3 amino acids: CASSHTTDTQYF. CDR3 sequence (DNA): TGCGCCAGCAGCCACACCACAGATACGCAGTATTTT.

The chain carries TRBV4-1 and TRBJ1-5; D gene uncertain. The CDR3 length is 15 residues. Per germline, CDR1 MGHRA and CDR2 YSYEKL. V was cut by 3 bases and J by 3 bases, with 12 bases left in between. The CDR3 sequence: CASSQRLGNNQPQHF. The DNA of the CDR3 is TGCGCCAGCAGCCAGCGATTAGGGAACAATCAGCCCCAGCATTTT.

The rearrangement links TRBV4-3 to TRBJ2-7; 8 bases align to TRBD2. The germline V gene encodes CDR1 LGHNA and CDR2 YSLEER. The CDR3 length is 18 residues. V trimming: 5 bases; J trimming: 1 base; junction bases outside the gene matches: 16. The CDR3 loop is CASSLQPPGGAASYEQYF. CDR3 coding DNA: TGCGCCAGCAGCTTACAACCCCCCGGGGGGGCCGCGTCCTACGAGCAGTACTTC.

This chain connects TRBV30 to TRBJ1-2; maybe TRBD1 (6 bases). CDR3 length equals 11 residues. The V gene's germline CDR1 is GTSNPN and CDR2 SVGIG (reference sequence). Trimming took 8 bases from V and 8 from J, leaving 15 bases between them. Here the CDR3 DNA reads TGTGCCGGTGCGAGGGACATCGGCTACACCTTC. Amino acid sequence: CAGARDIGYTF.

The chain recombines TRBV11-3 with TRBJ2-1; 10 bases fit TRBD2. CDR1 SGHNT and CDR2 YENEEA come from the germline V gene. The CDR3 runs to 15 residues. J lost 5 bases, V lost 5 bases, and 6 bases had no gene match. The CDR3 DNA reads TGTGCCAGCAGCCTAGGACTAGCGGAGAACAATGAGCAGTTCTTC. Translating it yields CASSLGLAENNEQFF.

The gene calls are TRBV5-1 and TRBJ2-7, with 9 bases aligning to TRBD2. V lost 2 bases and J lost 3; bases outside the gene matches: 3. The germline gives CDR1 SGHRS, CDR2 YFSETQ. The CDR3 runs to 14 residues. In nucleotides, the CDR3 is TGCGCCAGCAGCTTCTGGACTAGCGACTACGAGCAGTACTTC. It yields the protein CASSFWTSDYEQYF.

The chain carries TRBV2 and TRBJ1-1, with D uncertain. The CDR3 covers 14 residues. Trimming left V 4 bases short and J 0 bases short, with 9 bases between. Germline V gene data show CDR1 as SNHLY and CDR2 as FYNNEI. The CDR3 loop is CASSVAPMNTEAFF. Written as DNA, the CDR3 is TGTGCCAGCAGTGTTGCGCCTATGAACACTGAAGCTTTCTTT.

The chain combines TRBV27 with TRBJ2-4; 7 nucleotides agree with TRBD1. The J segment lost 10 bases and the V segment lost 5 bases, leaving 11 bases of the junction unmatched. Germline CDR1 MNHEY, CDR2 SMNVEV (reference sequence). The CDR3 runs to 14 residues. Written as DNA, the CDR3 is TGTGCCAGCAGTCCCGGGGACAGAATCGGGATTCAGTACTTC. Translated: CASSPGDRIGIQYF.

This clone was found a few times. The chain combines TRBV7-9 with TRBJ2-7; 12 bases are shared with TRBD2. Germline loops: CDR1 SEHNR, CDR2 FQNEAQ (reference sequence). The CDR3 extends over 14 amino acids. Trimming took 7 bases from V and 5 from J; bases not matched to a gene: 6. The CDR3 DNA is TGTGCCAGCACCCCGACTAGCGGGAGAAACGAGCAGTACTTC. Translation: CASTPTSGRNEQYF. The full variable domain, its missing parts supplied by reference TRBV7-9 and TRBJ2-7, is DTGVSQNPRHKITKRGQNVTFRCDPISEHNRLYWYRQTLGQGPEFLTYFQNEAQLEKSRLLSDRFSAERPKGSFSTLEIQRTEQGDSAMYLCASTPTSGRNEQYFGPGTRLTVT.

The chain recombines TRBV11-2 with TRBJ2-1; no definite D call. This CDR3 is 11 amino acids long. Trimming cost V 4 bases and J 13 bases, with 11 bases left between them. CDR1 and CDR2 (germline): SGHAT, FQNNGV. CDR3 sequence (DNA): TGTGCCAGCAGCTCCCTGCGCCATCAGTTCTTC. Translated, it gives CASSSLRHQFF.

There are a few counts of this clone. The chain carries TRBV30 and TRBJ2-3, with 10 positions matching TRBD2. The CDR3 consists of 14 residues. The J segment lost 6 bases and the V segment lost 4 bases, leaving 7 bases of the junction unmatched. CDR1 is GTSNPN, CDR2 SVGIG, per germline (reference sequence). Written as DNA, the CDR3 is TGTGCCTGGACAGCGGGAGGGCCATTCGATACGCAGTATTTT. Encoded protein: CAWTAGGPFDTQYF.

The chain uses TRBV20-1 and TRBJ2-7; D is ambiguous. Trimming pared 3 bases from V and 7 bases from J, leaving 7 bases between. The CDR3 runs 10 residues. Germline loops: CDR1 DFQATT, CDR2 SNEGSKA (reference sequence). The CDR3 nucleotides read TGCAGTGCTAGTTCACCTGAGCAGTACTTC. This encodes CSASSPEQYF.

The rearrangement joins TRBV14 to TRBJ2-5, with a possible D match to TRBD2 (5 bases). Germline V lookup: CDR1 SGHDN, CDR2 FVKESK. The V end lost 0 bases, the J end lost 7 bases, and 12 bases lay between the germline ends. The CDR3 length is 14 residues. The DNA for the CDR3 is TGTGCCAGCAGCCAAGAGAGCGGAGGAGGGACCCAGTACTTC. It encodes CASSQESGGGTQYF. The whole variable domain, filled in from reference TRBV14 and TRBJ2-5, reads EAGVTQFPSHSVIEKGQTVTLRCDPISGHDNLYWYRRVMGKEIKFLLHFVKESKQDESGMPNNRFLAERTGGTYSTLKVQPAELEDSGVYFCASSQESGGGTQYFGPGTRLLVL.

The CDR3 DNA reads as TGTGCCAGCAGCCAAGATACTAGCGGGGGGGTAGCCAAAAACATTCAGTACTTC. Its protein is CASSQDTSGGVAKNIQYF. V usage is TRBV4-2 and J usage is TRBJ2-4; 13 bases map to TRBD2. The V segment lost 0 bases and the J segment 0 bases; nucleotides outside the gene matches: 2. The CDR3 covers 18 residues. Germline assignment: CDR1 LGHNA and CDR2 YNFKEQ.

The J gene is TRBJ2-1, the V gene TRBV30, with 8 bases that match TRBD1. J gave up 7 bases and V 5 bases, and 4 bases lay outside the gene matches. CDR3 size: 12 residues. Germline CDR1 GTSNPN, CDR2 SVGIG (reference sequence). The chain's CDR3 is CAWDTGGNEQFF. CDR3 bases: TGTGCCTGGGACACAGGGGGGAATGAGCAGTTCTTC.

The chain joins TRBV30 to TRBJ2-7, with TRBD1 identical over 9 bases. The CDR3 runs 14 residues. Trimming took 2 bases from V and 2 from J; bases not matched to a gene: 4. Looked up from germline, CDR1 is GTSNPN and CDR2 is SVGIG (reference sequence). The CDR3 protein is CAWSQGQGPYEQYF. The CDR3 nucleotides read TGTGCCTGGAGTCAAGGACAGGGGCCCTACGAGCAGTACTTC.

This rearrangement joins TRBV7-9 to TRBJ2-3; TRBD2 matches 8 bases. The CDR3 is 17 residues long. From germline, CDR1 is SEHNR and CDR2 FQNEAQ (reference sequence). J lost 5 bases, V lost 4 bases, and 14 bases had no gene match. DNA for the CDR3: TGTGCCAGCAGCTCCAGCCGAGCTCGGCGGGAGGAAGATACGCAGTATTTT. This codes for CASSSSRARREEDTQYF. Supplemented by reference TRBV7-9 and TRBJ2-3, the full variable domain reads DTGVSQNPRHKITKRGQNVTFRCDPISEHNRLYWYRQTLGQGPEFLTYFQNEAQLEKSRLLSDRFSAERPKGSFSTLEIQRTEQGDSAMYLCASSSSRARREEDTQYFGPGTRLTVL.

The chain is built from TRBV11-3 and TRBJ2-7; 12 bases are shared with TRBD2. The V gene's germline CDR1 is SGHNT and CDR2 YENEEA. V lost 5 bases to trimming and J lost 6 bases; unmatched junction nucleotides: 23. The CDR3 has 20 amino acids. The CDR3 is CASSPRPRLAGVLSSPEQYF. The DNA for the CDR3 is TGTGCCAGCAGCCCTCGACCGCGACTAGCGGGAGTCCTATCATCCCCCGAGCAGTACTTC.

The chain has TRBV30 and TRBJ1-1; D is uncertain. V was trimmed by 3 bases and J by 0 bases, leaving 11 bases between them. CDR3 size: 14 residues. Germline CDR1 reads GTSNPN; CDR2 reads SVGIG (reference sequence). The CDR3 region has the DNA TGTGCCTGGAGGGCAGTGCTAATGAACACTGAAGCTTTCTTT. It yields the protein CAWRAVLMNTEAFF.

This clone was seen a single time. This CDR3 reads CASSLTRTIHEQYF. In DNA, the CDR3 is TGTGCCAGCAGTCTGACCAGAACAATCCACGAGCAGTACTTC. The J gene is TRBJ2-7, the V gene TRBV6-5; D not resolved. The CDR3 is 14 amino acids. V was cut by 5 bases and J by 5 bases, with 16 bases left in between. Germline CDR1 MNHEY, CDR2 SVGAGI.

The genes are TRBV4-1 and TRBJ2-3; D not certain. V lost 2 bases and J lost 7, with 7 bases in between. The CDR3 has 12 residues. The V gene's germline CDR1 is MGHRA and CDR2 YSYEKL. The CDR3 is CASSQNGHTQYF. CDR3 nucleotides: TGCGCCAGCAGCCAAAATGGGCATACGCAGTATTTT.

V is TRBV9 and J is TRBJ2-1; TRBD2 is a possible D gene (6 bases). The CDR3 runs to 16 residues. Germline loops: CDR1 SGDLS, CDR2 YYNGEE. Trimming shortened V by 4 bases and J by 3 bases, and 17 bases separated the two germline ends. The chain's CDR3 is CASSTKRAEGYNEQFF. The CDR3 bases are TGTGCCAGCAGCACGAAAAGGGCGGAGGGCTACAATGAGCAGTTCTTC.

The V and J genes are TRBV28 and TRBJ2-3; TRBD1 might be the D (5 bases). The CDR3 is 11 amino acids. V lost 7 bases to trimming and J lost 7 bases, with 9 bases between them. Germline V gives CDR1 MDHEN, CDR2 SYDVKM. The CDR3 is CASTTANTQYF. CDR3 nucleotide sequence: TGTGCCAGCACGACAGCTAATACGCAGTATTTT.

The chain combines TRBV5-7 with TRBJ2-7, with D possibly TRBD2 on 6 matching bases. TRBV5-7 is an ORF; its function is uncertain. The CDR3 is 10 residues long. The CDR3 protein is CASSHKVGGV. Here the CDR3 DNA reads TGTGCCAGCAGCCACAAGGTGGGGGGAGTC.

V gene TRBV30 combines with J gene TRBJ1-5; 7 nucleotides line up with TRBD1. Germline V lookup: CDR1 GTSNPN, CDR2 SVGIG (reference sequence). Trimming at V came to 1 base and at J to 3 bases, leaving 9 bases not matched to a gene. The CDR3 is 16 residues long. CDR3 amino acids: CAWSASPGGNNQPQHF. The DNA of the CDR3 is TGTGCCTGGAGTGCCTCTCCAGGGGGGAACAATCAGCCCCAGCATTTT.

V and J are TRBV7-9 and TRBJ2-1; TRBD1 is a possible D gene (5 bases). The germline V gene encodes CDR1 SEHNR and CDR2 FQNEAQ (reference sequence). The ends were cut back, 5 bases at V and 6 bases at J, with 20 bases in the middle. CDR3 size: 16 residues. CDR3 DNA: TGTGCCAGCAGCCCGGTAGGGGCCAAGGTGGGCAATGAGCAGTTCTTC. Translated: CASSPVGAKVGNEQFF. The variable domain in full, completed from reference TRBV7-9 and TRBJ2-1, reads DTGVSQNPRHKITKRGQNVTFRCDPISEHNRLYWYRQTLGQGPEFLTYFQNEAQLEKSRLLSDRFSAERPKGSFSTLEIQRTEQGDSAMYLCASSPVGAKVGNEQFFGPGTRLTVL.

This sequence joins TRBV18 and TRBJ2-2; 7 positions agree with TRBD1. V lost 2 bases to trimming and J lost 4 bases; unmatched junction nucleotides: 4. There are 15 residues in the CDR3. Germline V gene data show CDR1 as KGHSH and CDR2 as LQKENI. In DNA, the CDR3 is TGTGCCAGCTCACCATCGACAGGGTCCACCGGGGAGCTGTTTTTT. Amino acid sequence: CASSPSTGSTGELFF.

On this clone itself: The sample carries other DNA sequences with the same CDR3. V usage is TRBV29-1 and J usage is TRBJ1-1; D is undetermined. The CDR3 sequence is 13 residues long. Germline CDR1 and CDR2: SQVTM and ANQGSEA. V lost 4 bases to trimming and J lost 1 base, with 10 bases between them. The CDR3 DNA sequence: TGCAGCGTTGGGACGGGGAGGAACACTGAAGCTTTCTTT. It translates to CSVGTGRNTEAFF. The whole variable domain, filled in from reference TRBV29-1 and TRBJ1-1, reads SAVISQKPSRDICQRGTSLTIQCQVDSQVTMMFWYRQQPGQSLTLIATANQGSEATYESGFVIDKFPISRPNLTFSTLTVSNMSPEDSSIYLCSVGTGRNTEAFFGQGTRLTVV.

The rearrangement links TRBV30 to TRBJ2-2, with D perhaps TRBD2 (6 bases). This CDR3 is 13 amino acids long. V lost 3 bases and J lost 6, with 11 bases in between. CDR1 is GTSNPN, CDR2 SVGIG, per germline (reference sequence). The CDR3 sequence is CAWRFRDSGELFF. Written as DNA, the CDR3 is TGTGCCTGGAGGTTCAGGGACTCCGGGGAGCTGTTTTTT.

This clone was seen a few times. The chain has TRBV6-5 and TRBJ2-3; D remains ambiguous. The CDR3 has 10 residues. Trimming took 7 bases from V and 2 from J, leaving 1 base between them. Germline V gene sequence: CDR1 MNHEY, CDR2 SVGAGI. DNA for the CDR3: TGTGCCAGCACCACAGATACGCAGTATTTT. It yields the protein CASTTDTQYF.

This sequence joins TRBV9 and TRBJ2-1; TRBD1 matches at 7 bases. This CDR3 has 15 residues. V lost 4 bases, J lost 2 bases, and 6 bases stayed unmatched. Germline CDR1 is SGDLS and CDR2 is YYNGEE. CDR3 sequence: CASSPQGVTYNEQFF. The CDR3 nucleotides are TGTGCCAGCAGCCCCCAGGGGGTCACCTACAATGAGCAGTTCTTC.